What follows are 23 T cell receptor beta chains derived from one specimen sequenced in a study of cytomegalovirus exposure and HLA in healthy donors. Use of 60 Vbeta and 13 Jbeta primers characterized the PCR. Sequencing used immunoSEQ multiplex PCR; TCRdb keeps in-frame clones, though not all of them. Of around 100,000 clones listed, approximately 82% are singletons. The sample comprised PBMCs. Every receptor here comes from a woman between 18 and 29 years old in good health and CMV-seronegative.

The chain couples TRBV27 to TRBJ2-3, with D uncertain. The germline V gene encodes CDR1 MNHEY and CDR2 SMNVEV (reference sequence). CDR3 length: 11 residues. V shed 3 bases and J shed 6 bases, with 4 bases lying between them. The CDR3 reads CASSFMDTQYF. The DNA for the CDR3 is TGTGCCAGCAGTTTTATGGATACGCAGTATTTT.

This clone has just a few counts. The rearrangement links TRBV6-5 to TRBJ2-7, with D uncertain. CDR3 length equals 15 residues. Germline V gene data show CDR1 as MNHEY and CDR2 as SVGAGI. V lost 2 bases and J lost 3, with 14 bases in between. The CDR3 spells CASSYRSQLVYEQYF. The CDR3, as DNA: TGTGCCAGCAGTTACCGGAGCCAGTTAGTCTACGAGCAGTACTTC.

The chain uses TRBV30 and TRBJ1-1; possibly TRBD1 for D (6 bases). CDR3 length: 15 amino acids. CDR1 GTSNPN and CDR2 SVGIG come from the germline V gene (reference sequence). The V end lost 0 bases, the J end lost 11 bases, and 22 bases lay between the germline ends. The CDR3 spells CAWSVQLTRGRTAFF. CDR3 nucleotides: TGTGCCTGGAGTGTACAACTTACCAGGGGACGTACGGCTTTCTTT.

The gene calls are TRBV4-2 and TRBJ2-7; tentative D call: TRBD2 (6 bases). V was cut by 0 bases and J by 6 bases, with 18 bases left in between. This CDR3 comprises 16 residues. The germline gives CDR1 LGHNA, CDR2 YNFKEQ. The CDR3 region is CASSQDLSGERGEQYF. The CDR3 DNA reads TGTGCCAGCAGCCAAGATTTATCGGGGGAACGTGGCGAGCAGTACTTC.

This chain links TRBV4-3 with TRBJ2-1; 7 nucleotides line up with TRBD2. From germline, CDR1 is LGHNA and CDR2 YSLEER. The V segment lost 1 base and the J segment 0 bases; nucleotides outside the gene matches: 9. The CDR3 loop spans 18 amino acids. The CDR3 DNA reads TGCGCCAGCAGCCAAGGGGTGGCTGGCGGGGGCTCCTACAATGAGCAGTTCTTC. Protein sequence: CASSQGVAGGGSYNEQFF.

CDR3 residues: CASSVSAGGTSYEQYF. For the CDR3, the DNA is TGTGCCAGCAGCGTATCAGCGGGAGGGACCTCCTACGAGCAGTACTTC. The gene calls are TRBV9 and TRBJ2-7, with 10 bases that match TRBD2. V shed 1 base and J 0 bases; nucleotides not matched to a gene: 4. In germline, CDR1 is SGDLS, CDR2 YYNGEE. The CDR3 spans 16 residues. Looking up the rest from reference TRBV9 and TRBJ2-7 gives the full variable domain: DSGVTQTPKHLITATGQRVTLRCSPRSGDLSVYWYQQSLDQGLQFLIQYYNGEERAKGNILERFSAQQFPDLHSELNLSSLELGDSALYFCASSVSAGGTSYEQYFGPGTRLTVT.

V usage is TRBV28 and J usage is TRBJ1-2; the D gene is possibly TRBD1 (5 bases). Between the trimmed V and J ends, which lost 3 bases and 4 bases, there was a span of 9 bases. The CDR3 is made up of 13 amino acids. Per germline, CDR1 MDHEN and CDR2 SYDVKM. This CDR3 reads CASSLGRAYGYTF. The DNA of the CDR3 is TGTGCCAGCAGTTTGGGCAGGGCCTATGGCTACACCTTC.

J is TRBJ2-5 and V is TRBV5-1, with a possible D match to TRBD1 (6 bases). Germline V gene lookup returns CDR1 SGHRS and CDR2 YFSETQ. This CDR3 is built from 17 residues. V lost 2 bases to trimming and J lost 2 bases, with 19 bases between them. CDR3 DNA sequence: TGCGCCAGCAGCTTATCATCTGGACAGCGCCTTCAAGAGACCCAGTACTTC. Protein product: CASSLSSGQRLQETQYF.

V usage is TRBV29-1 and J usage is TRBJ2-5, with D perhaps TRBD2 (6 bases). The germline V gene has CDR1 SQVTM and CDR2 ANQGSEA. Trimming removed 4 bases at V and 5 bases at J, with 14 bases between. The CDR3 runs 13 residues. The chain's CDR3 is CSVVEGLMETQYF. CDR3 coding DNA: TGCAGCGTTGTGGAGGGGCTAATGGAGACCCAGTACTTC.

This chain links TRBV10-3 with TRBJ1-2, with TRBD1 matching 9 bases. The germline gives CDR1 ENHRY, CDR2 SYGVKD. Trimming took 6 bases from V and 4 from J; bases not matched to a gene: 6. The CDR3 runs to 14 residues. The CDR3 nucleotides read TGTGCCATCAGGGGGGACAGGGCGGGCTATGGCTACACCTTC. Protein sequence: CAIRGDRAGYGYTF.

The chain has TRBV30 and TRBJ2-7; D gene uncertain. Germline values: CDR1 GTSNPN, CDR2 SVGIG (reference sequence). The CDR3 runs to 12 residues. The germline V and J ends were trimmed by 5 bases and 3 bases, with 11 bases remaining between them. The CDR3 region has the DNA TGTGCCTGGGGTCCACGGGTCTACGAGCAGTACTTC. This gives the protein CAWGPRVYEQYF.

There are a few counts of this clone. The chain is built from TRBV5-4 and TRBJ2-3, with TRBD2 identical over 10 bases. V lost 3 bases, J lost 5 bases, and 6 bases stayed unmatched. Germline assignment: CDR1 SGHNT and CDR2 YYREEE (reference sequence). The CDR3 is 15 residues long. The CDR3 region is CASSWGLASGDTQYF. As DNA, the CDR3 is TGTGCCAGCAGCTGGGGACTAGCGTCTGGAGATACGCAGTATTTT.

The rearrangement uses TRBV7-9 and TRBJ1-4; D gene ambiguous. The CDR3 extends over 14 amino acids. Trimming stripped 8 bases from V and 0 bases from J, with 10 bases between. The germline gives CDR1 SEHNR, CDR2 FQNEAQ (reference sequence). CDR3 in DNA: TGTGCCAGCTCCCGGGTTGCAACTAATGAAAAACTGTTTTTT. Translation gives CASSRVATNEKLFF.

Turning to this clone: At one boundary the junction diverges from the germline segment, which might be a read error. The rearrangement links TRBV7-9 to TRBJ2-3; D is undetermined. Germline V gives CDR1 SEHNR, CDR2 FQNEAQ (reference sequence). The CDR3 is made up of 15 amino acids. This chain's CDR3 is CSSSLTSEGTDTQYF. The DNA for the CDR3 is TGTTCCAGCAGCTTAACAAGCGAGGGCACAGATACGCAGTATTTT.

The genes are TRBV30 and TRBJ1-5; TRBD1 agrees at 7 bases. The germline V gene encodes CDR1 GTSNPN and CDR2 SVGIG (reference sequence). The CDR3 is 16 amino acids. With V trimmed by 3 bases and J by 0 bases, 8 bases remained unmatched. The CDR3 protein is CAWSQTGTVSNQPQHF. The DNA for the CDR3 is TGTGCCTGGAGCCAGACCGGGACAGTTAGCAATCAGCCCCAGCATTTT.

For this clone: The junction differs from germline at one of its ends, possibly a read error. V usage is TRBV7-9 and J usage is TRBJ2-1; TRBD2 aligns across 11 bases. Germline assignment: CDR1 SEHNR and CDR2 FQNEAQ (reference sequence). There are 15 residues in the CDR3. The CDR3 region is CSSSLTSGAYNEQFF. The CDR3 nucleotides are TGTTCCAGCAGCTTGACTAGCGGGGCCTACAATGAGCAGTTCTTC. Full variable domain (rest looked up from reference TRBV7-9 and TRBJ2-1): DTGVSQNPRHKITKRGQNVTFRCDPISEHNRLYWYRQTLGQGPEFLTYFQNEAQLEKSRLLSDRFSAERPKGSFSTLEIQRTEQGDSAMYLCSSSLTSGAYNEQFFGPGTRLTVL.

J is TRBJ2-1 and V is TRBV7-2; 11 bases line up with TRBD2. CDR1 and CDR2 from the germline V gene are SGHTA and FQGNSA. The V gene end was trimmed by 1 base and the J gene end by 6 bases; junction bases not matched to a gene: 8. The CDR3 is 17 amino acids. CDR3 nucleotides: TGTGCCAGCAGCTTAGAGAGACTAGCGGGGCAAAGCAATGAGCAGTTCTTC. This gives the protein CASSLERLAGQSNEQFF.

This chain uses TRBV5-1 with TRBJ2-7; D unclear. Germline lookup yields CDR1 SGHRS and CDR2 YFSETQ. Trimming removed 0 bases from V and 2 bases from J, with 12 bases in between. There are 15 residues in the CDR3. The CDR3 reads CASSLGPLAPYEQYF. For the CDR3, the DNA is TGCGCCAGCAGCTTGGGGCCCCTCGCACCCTACGAGCAGTACTTC.

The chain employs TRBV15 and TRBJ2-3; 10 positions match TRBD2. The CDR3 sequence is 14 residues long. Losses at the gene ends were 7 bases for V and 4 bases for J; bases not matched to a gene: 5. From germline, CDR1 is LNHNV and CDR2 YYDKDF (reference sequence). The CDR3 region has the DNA TGTGCCACCAATGAGCGGGGGGGCTCAGATACGCAGTATTTT. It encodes CATNERGGSDTQYF.

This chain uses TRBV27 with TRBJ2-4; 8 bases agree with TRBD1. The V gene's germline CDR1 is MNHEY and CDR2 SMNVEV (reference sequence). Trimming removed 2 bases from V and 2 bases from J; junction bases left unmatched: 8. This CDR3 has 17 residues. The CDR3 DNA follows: TGTGCCAGCAGTTTAAGGTCACAGGGGGGATCCAAAAACATTCAGTACTTC. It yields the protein CASSLRSQGGSKNIQYF.

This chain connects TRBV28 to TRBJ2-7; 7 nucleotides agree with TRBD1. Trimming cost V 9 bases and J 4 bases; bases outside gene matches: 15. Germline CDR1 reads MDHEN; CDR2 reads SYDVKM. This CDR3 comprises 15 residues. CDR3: CARGHGQAKAYEQYF. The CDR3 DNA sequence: TGTGCCAGGGGGCATGGACAGGCAAAGGCGTACGAGCAGTACTTC.

The CDR3 nucleotides read TGTGCCAGCAGTTTCGGGTGGGACAGCCAGGAGGAGACCCAGTACTTC. It is translated as CASSFGWDSQEETQYF. This chain joins TRBV28 and TRBJ2-5; 7 bases are shared with TRBD1. Germline trimming cut 3 bases from V and 5 bases from J; bases unmatched to any gene: 12. Germline CDR1 and CDR2: MDHEN and SYDVKM. There are 16 residues in the CDR3.

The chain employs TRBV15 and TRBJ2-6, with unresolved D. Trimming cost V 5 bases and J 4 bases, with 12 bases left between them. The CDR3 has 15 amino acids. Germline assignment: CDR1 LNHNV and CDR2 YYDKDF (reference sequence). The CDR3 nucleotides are TGTGCCACCAGCGCCCGCGCATCCGGGGCCAACGTCCTGACTTTC. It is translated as CATSARASGANVLTF. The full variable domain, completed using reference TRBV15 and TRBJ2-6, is DAMVIQNPRYQVTQFGKPVTLSCSQTLNHNVMYWYQQKSSQAPKLLFHYYDKDFNNEADTPDNFQSRRPNTSFCFLDIRSPGLGDTAMYLCATSARASGANVLTFGAGSRLTVL.